Each of the 23 T cell receptor beta chains below was sequenced from the same sample in a study of beta chain features in type 1 diabetes. Every isolated RNA sample was fully reverse transcribed, so sequencing captured expressed TCRB transcripts. Libraries were prepared by immunoSEQ multiplex PCR; TCRdb keeps only in-frame clonotypes and omits some of them. The sample has approximately 150,000 clones, about 9.7% seen once; the top ten hold approximately 0.69%. The sample consisted of central memory CD4+ T cells from blood. The receptors derive from a woman between 40 and 55 years old in good health.

This clone showed up just a few times. CDR3 residues: CASRSTGGTVDGYTF. The CDR3 DNA reads TGTGCCAGCAGGTCGACAGGGGGAACGGTTGATGGCTACACCTTC. The genes are TRBV7-2 and TRBJ1-2; TRBD1 aligns across 9 bases. Trimming removed 6 bases from V and 6 bases from J; junction bases left unmatched: 11. The CDR3 is 15 amino acids. Germline-derived CDR1 and CDR2 are SGHTA and FQGNSA.

The table lists this clone with many counts. This chain uses TRBV6-1 with TRBJ2-7; 8 bases line up with TRBD1. V lost 5 bases to trimming and J lost 3 bases; unmatched junction nucleotides: 9. Germline CDR1 reads MNHNS; CDR2 reads SASEGT. This CDR3 comprises 15 residues. The CDR3 spells CASSRPTGALYEQYF. The CDR3 coding sequence is TGTGCCAGCAGTCGTCCGACAGGGGCTCTCTACGAGCAGTACTTC.

The genes are TRBV6-1 and TRBJ1-6, with 7 positions matching TRBD1. The CDR3 contains 16 residues. The V and J ends lost 3 bases and 0 bases, in that order; junction bases with no gene match: 2. The germline V gene encodes CDR1 MNHNS and CDR2 SASEGT. The CDR3 sequence: CASSDRGASYNSPLHF. CDR3 bases: TGTGCCAGCAGTGACAGGGGGGCCTCCTATAATTCACCCCTCCACTTT.

The gene calls are TRBV18 and TRBJ1-4, with 7 bases aligning to TRBD1. The CDR3 contains 13 residues. Germline assignment: CDR1 KGHSH and CDR2 LQKENI. Trimming at V came to 6 bases and at J to 7 bases, leaving 5 bases not matched to a gene. In DNA form, the CDR3 reads TGTGCCAGCTCCTTAGACAGGGCTGAAAAACTGTTTTTT. Translated: CASSLDRAEKLFF.

This sequence joins TRBV7-9 and TRBJ2-3; TRBD1 is a possible D gene (5 bases). Germline lookup yields CDR1 SEHNR and CDR2 FQNEAQ (reference sequence). V was trimmed by 2 bases and J by 2 bases, leaving 8 bases between them. The CDR3 loop spans 14 amino acids. The CDR3 coding sequence is TGTGCCAGCAGCTTAACAGGACCCACAGATACGCAGTATTTT. It is translated as CASSLTGPTDTQYF.

This clone was counted many times. The gene calls are TRBV28 and TRBJ2-7, with 7 bases that match TRBD1. Germline lookup yields CDR1 MDHEN and CDR2 SYDVKM. With 6 bases clipped from V and 2 bases from J, the junction kept 7 bases outside the gene matches. The CDR3 runs to 14 residues. DNA of the CDR3: TGTGCCAGCAGCAAGACAGGGTGGGCCTACGAGCAGTACTTC. Its protein is CASSKTGWAYEQYF.

The chain joins TRBV9 to TRBJ2-3, with D perhaps matching TRBD2 (6 bases). Germline V gene sequence: CDR1 SGDLS, CDR2 YYNGEE. The CDR3 extends over 14 amino acids. The V end was cut by 6 bases, the J end by 4 bases, with 15 bases between. The CDR3 bases are TGTGCCAGCAACCCAGGGACTCTCTCAGATACGCAGTATTTT. It is translated as CASNPGTLSDTQYF.

The V call is TRBV6-4, the J call TRBJ2-1, with TRBD1 matching 7 bases. CDR1 MRHNA and CDR2 SNTAGT come from the germline V gene. CDR3 length equals 16 residues. V dropped 4 bases and J dropped 3; count of bases not matched to a gene: 9. The CDR3 here is CASSGRQGRYYNEQFF. CDR3 sequence (DNA): TGTGCCAGCAGTGGCCGACAGGGAAGGTACTACAATGAGCAGTTCTTC.

This clone has ten or more counts. CDR3 in amino acids: CASSFGDIANTGELFF. CDR3 DNA sequence: TGCGCCAGCAGCTTCGGGGACATCGCGAACACCGGGGAGCTGTTTTTT. The V gene is TRBV5-1, the J gene TRBJ2-2; tentative D call: TRBD1 (6 bases). There are 16 residues in the CDR3. Germline assignment: CDR1 SGHRS and CDR2 YFSETQ. The V end was cut by 2 bases, the J end by 0 bases, with 11 bases between.

V is TRBV2 and J is TRBJ1-2, with 8 bases aligning to TRBD1. The CDR3 totals 13 residues. Germline V gives CDR1 SNHLY, CDR2 FYNNEI. The junction had 2 bases not matched to a gene; V was cut back by 4 bases and J by 4 bases. CDR3 in DNA: TGTGCCAGCAGTGCAGGGGGCACCTATGGCTACACCTTC. Encoded protein: CASSAGGTYGYTF.

This chain connects TRBV6-5 to TRBJ2-3; TRBD2 matches at 8 bases. This CDR3 contains 14 residues. J was trimmed by 9 bases and V by 2 bases; bases with no gene match: 7. Germline-derived CDR1 and CDR2 are MNHEY and SVGAGI. CDR3 sequence (DNA): TGTGCCAGCAGTTACCGGGGTAGCGGGGAAACGCAGTATTTT. As protein: CASSYRGSGETQYF.

This clone was recorded many times. This sequence joins TRBV7-8 and TRBJ2-5, with no clear D. The CDR3 length is 13 residues. The V and J ends lost 1 base and 4 bases respectively, with 7 bases between them. Per germline, CDR1 SGHVS and CDR2 FQNEAQ. The CDR3: CASSLGLLETQYF. CDR3 bases: TGTGCCAGCAGCTTAGGTCTATTAGAGACCCAGTACTTC.

The chain recombines TRBV6-1 with TRBJ1-4; no reliable D call. From germline, CDR1 is MNHNS and CDR2 SASEGT. This CDR3 contains 13 residues. Trimming removed 6 bases from V and 4 bases from J, with 9 bases in between. The CDR3 loop reads CASSPEGNEKLFF. DNA of the CDR3: TGTGCCAGCAGCCCGGAGGGTAATGAAAAACTGTTTTTT.

The gene calls are TRBV5-1 and TRBJ1-4, with D possibly TRBD1 on 5 matching bases. The CDR3 loop spans 16 amino acids. The germline V gene has CDR1 SGHRS and CDR2 YFSETQ. Trimming took 2 bases from V and 4 from J, leaving 15 bases between them. In DNA form, the CDR3 reads TGCGCCAGCAGCTTCGGGGGGTCGGGTAATAATGAAAAACTGTTTTTT. Protein product: CASSFGGSGNNEKLFF.

In this sample, this clone turned up a few times. The genes are TRBV25-1 and TRBJ2-5, with 9 bases aligning to TRBD2. J was trimmed by 5 bases and V by 3 bases; bases with no gene match: 7. CDR1 MGHDK and CDR2 SYGVNS come from the germline V gene. The CDR3 is made up of 15 amino acids. CDR3 amino acids: CASSDRGGAGETQYF. The CDR3 nucleotides are TGTGCCAGCAGTGACCGCGGGGGGGCCGGGGAGACCCAGTACTTC. Complete variable domain (other parts from reference TRBV25-1 and TRBJ2-5): EADIYQTPRYLVIGTGKKITLECSQTMGHDKMYWYQQDPGMELHLIHYSYGVNSTEKGDLSSESTVSRIRTEHFPLTLESARPSHTSQYLCASSDRGGAGETQYFGPGTRLLVL.

This clone showed up just a few times. V usage is TRBV18 and J usage is TRBJ1-4; D perhaps matches TRBD1 (5 bases). The germline V gene has CDR1 KGHSH and CDR2 LQKENI. V was pared by 4 bases and J by 0 bases, with 15 bases between. This CDR3 spans 17 amino acids. The CDR3 DNA reads TGTGCCAGCTCACTCTCGACAGAACTAACAACTAATGAAAAACTGTTTTTT. Protein sequence: CASSLSTELTTNEKLFF.

The chain links TRBV5-1 to TRBJ1-5, with 7 bases fitting TRBD1. V was clipped by 0 bases and J by 6 bases; unmatched bases: 6. CDR1 is SGHRS and CDR2 is YFSETQ in the germline V gene. The CDR3 length is 15 residues. The CDR3 DNA sequence: TGCGCCAGCAGCTTGGGGGCAGGGGGGAGTCAGCCCCAGCATTTT. Its protein product is CASSLGAGGSQPQHF.

This clone has a handful of counts. The chain employs TRBV6-5 and TRBJ2-5; TRBD1 aligns across 9 bases. This CDR3 contains 14 residues. Germline CDR1 and CDR2: MNHEY and SVGAGI. V lost 5 bases to trimming and J lost 4 bases; unmatched junction nucleotides: 5. CDR3 sequence reads: CASSLQGAGETQYF. The CDR3 bases are TGTGCCAGCAGTCTACAGGGGGCAGGAGAGACCCAGTACTTC.

This clone was counted many times. This chain joins TRBV23-1 and TRBJ2-7; TRBD1 matches at 7 bases. TRBV23-1 is an ORF, and what it does is uncertain. The CDR3 has 15 amino acids. Losses at the gene ends were 3 bases for V and 5 bases for J; bases not matched to a gene: 10. CDR3 in DNA: TGCGCCAGCAGTCACCTACAGGGGACACGCGACGAGCAGTACTTC. The encoded protein is CASSHLQGTRDEQYF.

This chain connects TRBV5-6 to TRBJ1-1, with a possible D match to TRBD1 (5 bases). The CDR3 length is 11 residues. The V end was cut by 2 bases, the J end by 8 bases, with 7 bases between. Germline V gives CDR1 SGHDT, CDR2 YYEEEE. Here the CDR3 DNA reads TGTGCCAGCAGCTTCAGGGTGGAAGCTTTCTTT. Protein sequence: CASSFRVEAFF.

This clone occurred a few times. The chain couples TRBV5-1 to TRBJ1-1; no clear D. CDR1 SGHRS and CDR2 YFSETQ come from the germline V gene. The CDR3 is made up of 14 amino acids. With 4 bases removed from V and 1 base from J, the gap between germline ends came to 11 bases. CDR3 loop: CASSIRGSNTEAFF. Here the CDR3 DNA reads TGCGCCAGCAGCATACGGGGTTCGAACACTGAAGCTTTCTTT.

This clone was counted only a few times. The chain recombines TRBV19 with TRBJ2-3; a weak D match, TRBD2 (6 bases). The germline CDR1 and CDR2 sequences are LNHDA and SQIVND (reference sequence). This CDR3 has 14 residues. With 8 bases removed from V and 3 bases from J, the gap between germline ends came to 15 bases. The CDR3 DNA reads TGTGCCAGTGCAACTAGCCATGGGACAGATACGCAGTATTTT. This codes for CASATSHGTDTQYF.

V gene TRBV4-2 combines with J gene TRBJ1-2; the D gene is possibly TRBD1 (5 bases). The CDR3 is 14 residues long. Trimming left V 1 base short and J 2 bases short, with 8 bases between. The germline V gene has CDR1 LGHNA and CDR2 YNFKEQ. The CDR3 region is CASSQGSGNYGYTF. The CDR3 coding sequence is TGTGCCAGCAGCCAAGGATCAGGGAACTATGGCTACACCTTC.